These 21 T cell receptor beta chains originate from one sample sequenced in a study of T cell repertoires in cytomegalovirus infection. TCRdb passed the reads through MiXCR, listing each CDR3 protein once. Altogether roughly 310,000 distinct CDR3 sequences are present, 17% being singletons, with the ten largest covering more than 10%. The sample was PBMCs. The receptors were sampled from a human donor in good health (CMV status not recorded). Some clones in this sample may be carry-over from other donors' samples.

This clonotype appeared a few times. This rearrangement joins TRBV20-1 to TRBJ1-5; the D is unclear. Germline CDR1 is DFQATT and CDR2 is SNEGSKA (reference sequence). The CDR3 is 14 residues long. Trimming removed 5 bases at V and 1 base at J, with 12 bases between. The CDR3 sequence is CSAAPPGSNQPQHF. CDR3 DNA: TGCAGTGCTGCCCCTCCCGGAAGCAATCAGCCCCAGCATTTT.

The rearrangement uses TRBV19 and TRBJ1-5, with D possibly TRBD1 on 5 matching bases. V lost 7 bases and J lost 5, with 15 bases in between. Germline V gene data show CDR1 as LNHDA and CDR2 as SQIVND (reference sequence). The CDR3 is 14 residues long. This chain's CDR3 is CASKGARADQPQHF. The CDR3 DNA is TGTGCCAGTAAAGGGGCCAGGGCGGATCAGCCCCAGCATTTT.

The chain is built from TRBV27 and TRBJ2-7, with a tentative D call TRBD1 (5 bases). The V gene lost 7 bases and the J gene lost 3 bases, with 16 bases spanning the gap. There are 14 residues in the CDR3. Looked up from germline, CDR1 is MNHEY and CDR2 is SMNVEV (reference sequence). The CDR3 reads CASNLDTLRYEQYF. The CDR3 DNA reads TGTGCCAGCAACTTGGACACCCTCCGCTACGAGCAGTACTTC.

The chain is built from TRBV2 and TRBJ2-3; no reliable D call. Germline V gene data show CDR1 as SNHLY and CDR2 as FYNNEI. Trimming left V 5 bases short and J 1 base short, with 10 bases between. CDR3 length: 14 amino acids. The CDR3 reads CASSPSTRTDTQYF. Here the CDR3 DNA reads TGTGCCAGCAGTCCGAGCACCCGCACAGATACGCAGTATTTT.

The V and J genes are TRBV4-1 and TRBJ1-1; D is undetermined. The CDR3 runs 15 residues. Germline V lookup: CDR1 MGHRA, CDR2 YSYEKL. V dropped 1 base and J dropped 2 bases, with 11 bases sitting between them. CDR3 residues: CASSQGLRYNTEAFF. As DNA, the CDR3 is TGCGCCAGCAGCCAAGGGTTGCGGTACAACACTGAAGCTTTCTTT.

The chain combines TRBV12-3 or TRBV12-4 with TRBJ1-1; TRBD1 matches 7 bases. The trim removed 3 bases at V and 8 bases at J, leaving 15 bases unmatched. The CDR3 contains 16 residues. CDR3 bases: TGTGCCAGCAGTTTGTCAGGGGGGGCCGGAGCACTCGAAGCTTTCTTT. It specifies CASSLSGGAGALEAFF.

This clonotype has at least ten counts. This sequence joins TRBV20-1 and TRBJ2-2; D possibly corresponds to TRBD2 (5 bases). There are 14 residues in the CDR3. The V end was cut by 3 bases, the J end by 6 bases, with 14 bases between. Germline V gene sequence: CDR1 DFQATT, CDR2 SNEGSKA (reference sequence). CDR3 bases: TGCAGTGCTAGCGGACTCCACCGGGCCGGGGAGCTGTTTTTT. Protein: CSASGLHRAGELFF.

This clonotype was counted many times. The chain employs TRBV7-2 and TRBJ1-2; D unresolved. The CDR3 spans 13 residues. V was cut by 5 bases and J by 6 bases, with 13 bases left in between. Germline lookup yields CDR1 SGHTA and CDR2 FQGNSA. The CDR3 region is CASSPGNIHGYTF. In DNA, the CDR3 is TGTGCCAGCAGCCCCGGAAATATTCATGGCTACACCTTC.

A few counts support this clonotype. The chain has TRBV4-3 and TRBJ2-2; TRBD2 matches at 7 bases. The junction had 3 bases not matched to a gene; V was cut back by 0 bases and J by 2 bases. The CDR3 is made up of 16 amino acids. Germline V CDR1 and CDR2: LGHNA, YSLEER. CDR3 sequence reads: CASSQERTRNTGELFF. The CDR3 DNA sequence: TGCGCCAGCAGCCAAGAAAGGACTAGAAACACCGGGGAGCTGTTTTTT.

DNA for the CDR3: TGTGCCAGCAGTGAAGACCCTTTGGCCATGAACACTGAAGCTTTCTTT. This translates into CASSEDPLAMNTEAFF. The J gene is TRBJ1-1, the V gene TRBV6-1; D is unresolved. CDR1 is MNHNS, CDR2 SASEGT, per germline. The V end lost 1 base, the J end lost 0 bases, and 12 bases lay between the germline ends. This CDR3 region has 16 residues.

This clonotype occurred many times. V and J are TRBV7-3 and TRBJ1-1; unclear D gene. The germline gives CDR1 SGHTA, CDR2 FQGTGA. This CDR3 is built from 16 residues. Trimming took off 5 bases at V and 3 bases at J, with 19 bases between the two ends. The CDR3 reads CASSQSPRKVHTEAFF. The CDR3 DNA sequence: TGTGCCAGCAGCCAAAGCCCGAGAAAAGTCCACACTGAAGCTTTCTTT. Looking up the rest from reference TRBV7-3 and TRBJ1-1 gives the full variable domain: GAGVSQTPSNKVTEKGKYVELRCDPISGHTALYWYRQSLGQGPEFLIYFQGTGAADDSGLPNDRFFAVRPEGSVSTLKIQRTERGDSAVYLCASSQSPRKVHTEAFFGQGTRLTVV.

A word on this clonotype: Possible read error: a much larger clone is one base away. The V and J genes are TRBV7-6 and TRBJ1-1, with no clear D. The CDR3 is made up of 15 amino acids. The germline CDR1 and CDR2 sequences are SGHVS and FNYEAQ. CDR3 DNA sequence: TGTGCCAACAGCTTAGTCCGGTCAGGGAACACTGAAGCTTTCTTT. Translation gives CANSLVRSGNTEAFF.

This clonotype has a count of ten or more. J is TRBJ1-2 and V is TRBV28; D is unresolved. CDR1 is MDHEN, CDR2 SYDVKM, per germline. The CDR3 totals 15 residues. Trimming left V 6 bases short and J 0 bases short, with 14 bases between. The CDR3 region has the DNA TGTGCCAGCAGGTCCGCTGTCAGCGCTAACTATGGCTACACCTTC. Protein: CASRSAVSANYGYTF.

CDR3 sequence (DNA): TGTGCCAGCAGCTTAGTGGCTAGCGGCAATGAGCAGTTCTTC. This sequence encodes CASSLVASGNEQFF. The V call is TRBV7-6, the J call TRBJ2-1; 7 nucleotides agree with TRBD2. This CDR3 spans 14 amino acids. The germline CDR1 and CDR2 sequences are SGHVS and FNYEAQ. Losses at the gene ends were 1 base for V and 6 bases for J; bases not matched to a gene: 3.

Remarks on this clonotype: It may be a read error: a sequence one base away is much more abundant. The V call is TRBV5-5, the J call TRBJ2-6, with D possibly being TRBD1 (5 bases). Germline V gene sequence: CDR1 SGHKS, CDR2 YYEKEE (reference sequence). CDR3 length equals 17 residues. CDR3 in DNA: TGTCCCAGCAGCTTGCGCCAGGGTTCCTCTGGGGCCAACGTCCTGACTTTC. Encoded protein: CPSSLRQGSSGANVLTF.

This clonotype was seen many times. The CDR3 loop reads CASSEAPPGAGKTAFF. CDR3 nucleotides: TGTGCCAGCAGTGAAGCTCCCCCTGGGGCAGGTAAAACAGCTTTCTTT. The rearrangement links TRBV6-1 to TRBJ1-1, with D possibly being TRBD1 (5 bases). The germline V and J ends were trimmed by 0 bases and 10 bases, with 21 bases remaining between them. This CDR3 is 16 amino acids long. From germline, CDR1 is MNHNS and CDR2 SASEGT.

The genes are TRBV4-2 and TRBJ1-2; TRBD1 matches 9 bases. The CDR3 is 14 residues long. CDR1 is LGHNA, CDR2 YNFKEQ, per germline. The trim removed 6 bases at V and 6 bases at J, leaving 8 bases unmatched. DNA of the CDR3: TGTGCCAGCAGTCCCGGGACAGGGCGAGATGGCTACACCTTC. Amino acids: CASSPGTGRDGYTF.

The chain recombines TRBV6-2 or TRBV6-3 with TRBJ1-1; 11 positions match TRBD1. Germline V gene data show CDR1 as MNHEY and CDR2 as SVGEGT. The CDR3 is 18 amino acids. J was trimmed by 1 base and V by 2 bases; bases with no gene match: 9. In nucleotides, the CDR3 is TGTGCCAGCAGTTACCCTCCGGGACAGGGGGTGGCGAACACTGAAGCTTTCTTT. Its protein product is CASSYPPGQGVANTEAFF.

V usage is TRBV6-6 and J usage is TRBJ1-5; tentative D call: TRBD1 (6 bases). The CDR3 is 16 residues long. Per germline, CDR1 MNHNY and CDR2 SVGAGI (reference sequence). V shed 4 bases and J shed 2 bases, with 15 bases lying between them. The CDR3 coding sequence is TGTGCCAGCAGTTTTACTGGTAACAGGGGCAATCAGCCCCAGCATTTT. Encoded protein: CASSFTGNRGNQPQHF.

The rearrangement joins TRBV20-1 to TRBJ1-2; tentatively, D is TRBD1 (5 bases). Germline CDR1 is DFQATT and CDR2 is SNEGSKA (reference sequence). Trimming removed 0 bases from V and 5 bases from J, with 19 bases in between. The CDR3 contains 16 residues. CDR3 in DNA: TGCAGTGCTAGAGATAGTGTAAGGGGCCCTTTTTATGGCTACACCTTC. Its protein product is CSARDSVRGPFYGYTF.

This clonotype has more than one count but fewer than ten. This chain links TRBV2 with TRBJ1-4; possibly TRBD1 for D (5 bases). CDR3 length: 14 amino acids. Trimming took off 10 bases at V and 7 bases at J, with 19 bases between the two ends. Germline values: CDR1 SNHLY, CDR2 FYNNEI. DNA of the CDR3: TGTGCCACCACTCGGGAGGCAGGGCTTGAAAAACTGTTTTTT. Its translation is CATTREAGLEKLFF.